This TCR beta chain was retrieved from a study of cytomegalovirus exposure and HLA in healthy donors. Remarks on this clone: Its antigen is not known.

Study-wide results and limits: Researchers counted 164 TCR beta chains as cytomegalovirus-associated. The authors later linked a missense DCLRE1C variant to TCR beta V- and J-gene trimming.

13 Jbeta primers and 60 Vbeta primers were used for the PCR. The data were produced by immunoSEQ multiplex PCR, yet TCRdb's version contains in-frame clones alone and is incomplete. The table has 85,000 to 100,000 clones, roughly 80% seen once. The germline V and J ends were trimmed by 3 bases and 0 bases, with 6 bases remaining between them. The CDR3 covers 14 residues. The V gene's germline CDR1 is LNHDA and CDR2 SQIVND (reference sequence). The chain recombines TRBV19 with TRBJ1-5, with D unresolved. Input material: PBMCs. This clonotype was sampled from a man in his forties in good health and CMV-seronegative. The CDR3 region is CASSITGSNQPQHF. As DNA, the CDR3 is TGTGCCAGTAGTATCACGGGTAGCAATCAGCCCCAGCATTTT.